The rows below give T cell receptor beta chains drawn from one sample of a study of T cell repertoires in cytomegalovirus infection. Each CDR3 protein is one row after TCRdb ran MiXCR on the reads. The repertoire includes over 250,000 distinct CDR3 sequences, more than 20% of them detected once, and about 15% sits in the top ten. The sample taken for sequencing was PBMCs. The origin of the receptors is a human donor in good health (CMV status not recorded). Some clones in this sample may be carry-over from other donors' samples. Both conserved end residues are part of each CDR3. D genes are given only for firm matches. Rows give clone size only sometimes, using once, few, many, or a class for an expanded clone.

d_call: NA; v_call: TRBV12-3/TRBV12-4; clone_size: many; j_call: TRBJ2-6; cdr3_nt: TGTGCCAGCAGTCGTATGGGGTTTTCATACTCTGGGGCCAACGTCCTGACTTTC; cdr3_aa: CASSRMGFSYSGANVLTF
d_call: TRBD1; v_call: TRBV10-3; clone_size: NA; j_call: TRBJ2-2; cdr3_nt: TGTGCCGTTTGGACAGGCGGCACCGGGGAGCTGTTTTTT; cdr3_aa: CAVWTGGTGELFF
d_call: NA; v_call: TRBV6-2/TRBV6-3; clone_size: NA; j_call: TRBJ1-5; cdr3_nt: TGTGCCAGCAAACCAGACGGTAGCAATCAGCCCCAGCATTTT; cdr3_aa: CASKPDGSNQPQHF
d_call: NA; v_call: TRBV20-1; clone_size: few; j_call: TRBJ1-5; cdr3_nt: TGCAGTGCTTCAGAGGGTCAGCCCCAGCATTTT; cdr3_aa: CSASEGQPQHF
d_call: NA; v_call: TRBV24-1; clone_size: NA; j_call: TRBJ2-3; cdr3_nt: TGTGCCACCAGTGATTTAGGCGCTTATACGCAGTATTTT; cdr3_aa: CATSDLGAYTQYF
d_call: TRBD2; v_call: TRBV29-1; clone_size: NA; j_call: TRBJ2-2; cdr3_nt: TGCAGCGTTGATCGGTTAGCGGGAGGTACCGGGGAGCTGTTTTTT; cdr3_aa: CSVDRLAGGTGELFF
d_call: TRBD2; v_call: TRBV29-1; clone_size: few; j_call: TRBJ2-1; cdr3_nt: TGCAGCGTTGAAGGACTAGCGGGGTTTTACAATGAGCAGTTCTTC; cdr3_aa: CSVEGLAGFYNEQFF
d_call: NA; v_call: TRBV7-9; clone_size: many; j_call: TRBJ1-1; cdr3_nt: TGTGCCAGCAGCTCACCAAGTGAGGACACTGAAGCTTTCTTT; cdr3_aa: CASSSPSEDTEAFF
d_call: NA; v_call: TRBV6-2/TRBV6-3; clone_size: NA; j_call: TRBJ2-7; cdr3_nt: TGTGCCAGCAGTCCCAGGACAGACGAGCAGTACTTC; cdr3_aa: CASSPRTDEQYF
d_call: NA; v_call: TRBV15; clone_size: NA; j_call: TRBJ1-1; cdr3_nt: TGTGCCACCAGCAGGGACGACTGGCACTCGAACACTGAAGCTTTCTTT; cdr3_aa: CATSRDDWHSNTEAFF
d_call: TRBD1; v_call: TRBV7-3; clone_size: few; j_call: TRBJ1-6; cdr3_nt: TGTGCCAGCAGCTCAAAAATGGAGGACAGGGAGTATAATTCACCCCTCCACTTT; cdr3_aa: CASSSKMEDREYNSPLHF
d_call: NA; v_call: TRBV28; clone_size: few; j_call: TRBJ1-2; cdr3_nt: TGTGCCAGCAGTTTAATCCAGGTCAACTATGGCTACACCTTC; cdr3_aa: CASSLIQVNYGYTF
d_call: NA; v_call: TRBV7-9; clone_size: NA; j_call: TRBJ2-3; cdr3_nt: TGTGCCAGCAGCTCCGGGTACAGGTTCACAGATACGCAGTATTTT; cdr3_aa: CASSSGYRFTDTQYF
d_call: TRBD2; v_call: TRBV20-1; clone_size: NA; j_call: TRBJ2-2; cdr3_nt: TGCAGTGCTAGACCGCTCGGACTAGCGGGAGTATCCGGGGAGCTGTTTTTT; cdr3_aa: CSARPLGLAGVSGELFF
d_call: NA; v_call: TRBV7-9; clone_size: few; j_call: TRBJ1-6; cdr3_nt: TGTGCCAGCAGCCCGGAGGTTTATAATTCACCCCTCCACTTT; cdr3_aa: CASSPEVYNSPLHF
d_call: NA; v_call: TRBV6-1; clone_size: NA; j_call: TRBJ2-1; cdr3_nt: TGTGCCAGCAGCGGAATATACAATGAGCAGTTCTTC; cdr3_aa: CASSGIYNEQFF